The text below deals with one TCR beta chain. The antigen remains unidentified. The V segment lost 0 bases and the J segment 7 bases; nucleotides outside the gene matches: 5. This CDR3 is built from 15 residues. The germline V gene encodes CDR1 WSHSY and CDR2 SAAADI. Assay: immunoSEQ multiplex PCR; the TCRdb copy retains only in-frame clones and omits some. The sample holds about 100,000 clones, roughly 86% seen once. The data originate from a study of T cell responses to AZD1222 COVID-19 vaccine. Study outcomes and limitations: Nearly half of the spike-specific TCRs reportedly recognize variant regions that carry no mutations.

The receptor comes from an adult in good health. Sample: peripheral blood, taken on day 0 of MenACWY control vaccination. The chain joins TRBV10-2 to TRBJ2-5, with 10 positions matching TRBD1. The CDR3 DNA follows: TGCGCCAGCAGTGAGTCGGGGGACAGGGGTAGGACCCAGTACTTC. It specifies CASSESGDRGRTQYF.